This T cell receptor beta chain originates from a study of CD8 T cells in ankylosing spondylitis. TCRdb re-analysed the 5' RACE reads in MiXCR, keeping a single row per CDR3 protein. The profile shows hundreds of thousands of distinct CDR3 sequences, 20% to 25% of them singletons. Study conclusions and caveats: Past research had described some motif variants in reactive arthritis synovial fluid and blood. Matched ankylosing spondylitis synovial fluid reportedly showed significant enrichment of disease-linked clones. Apparently characteristic of ankylosing spondylitis blood was a TCR beta motif (about eight highly homologous variants). Disease-associated clones were CD8+ and fairly uncommon in peripheral blood.

Germline-derived CDR1 and CDR2 are SGDLS and YYNGEE. Trimming cost V 0 bases and J 0 bases, with 4 bases left between them. The length of the CDR3 is 14 residues. To note about this clonotype: Its antigen is currently unknown.

The source is a male donor with ankylosing spondylitis or in good health (not recorded which). The sequencing input was blood, either unsorted or a sorted T cell fraction (not recorded which). The rearrangement links TRBV9 to TRBJ1-5; D ambiguous. The CDR3 nucleotides read TGTGCCAGCAGCGTAGGGTATAGCAATCAGCCCCAGCATTTT. It is translated as CASSVGYSNQPQHF.